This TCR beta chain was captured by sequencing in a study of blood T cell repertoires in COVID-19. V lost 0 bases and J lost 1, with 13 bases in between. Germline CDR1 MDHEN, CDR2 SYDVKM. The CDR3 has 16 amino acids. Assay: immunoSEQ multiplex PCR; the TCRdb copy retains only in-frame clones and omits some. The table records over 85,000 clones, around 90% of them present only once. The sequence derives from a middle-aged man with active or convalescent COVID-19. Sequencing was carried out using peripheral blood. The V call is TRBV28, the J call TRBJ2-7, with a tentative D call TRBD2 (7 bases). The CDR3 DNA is TGTGCCAGCAGTTTATGGGGGGGGGCCAGGTCCTACGAGCAGTACTTC. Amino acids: CASSLWGGARSYEQYF.